The rows below give T cell receptor beta chains drawn from one sample of a study of T cells in localized non-small cell lung cancer. The table came from immunoSEQ multiplex PCR; TCRdb's copy has only in-frame clones and leaves some out. The profile shows under 65,000 clones, approximately 83% of them singletons. Specimen: peripheral blood, collected before any cancer treatment. All receptors derive from a female donor of 60 years or more with stage II squamous cell lung carcinoma. Both conserved end residues are part of each CDR3. D genes are given only for firm matches. Clone sizes are given selectively: once, few, many, or a class where the clone is expanded.

abundance: few; d_gene: -; v_gene: TRBV7-6; j_gene: TRBJ1-1; CDR3nt: TGTGCCAGCAGCTTTCAGCTGAACACTGAAGCTTTCTTT; CDR3aa: CASSFQLNTEAFF
abundance: -; d_gene: -; v_gene: TRBV6-5; j_gene: TRBJ2-6; CDR3nt: TGTGCCAGCACAAGGGACTCTGGGGCCAACGTCCTGACTTTC; CDR3aa: CASTRDSGANVLTF
abundance: -; d_gene: -; v_gene: TRBV5-1; j_gene: TRBJ2-3; CDR3nt: TGCGCCAGCAGCTTCCGGGGCGCAAGCACAGATACGCAGTATTTT; CDR3aa: CASSFRGASTDTQYF
abundance: -; d_gene: -; v_gene: TRBV7-3; j_gene: TRBJ1-1; CDR3nt: TGTGCCAGCAGCTTCGGGCGGAACACTGAAGCTTTCTTT; CDR3aa: CASSFGRNTEAFF
abundance: -; d_gene: TRBD2; v_gene: TRBV4-2; j_gene: TRBJ2-1; CDR3nt: TGTGCCAGCAGCCCCTATAGCGGGGGGTTCAATGAGCAGTTCTTC; CDR3aa: CASSPYSGGFNEQFF
abundance: -; d_gene: TRBD1; v_gene: TRBV28; j_gene: TRBJ2-7; CDR3nt: TGTGCCAGCAGTTCCCCCGGGACAGGGAAGGGCGAGCAGTACTTC; CDR3aa: CASSSPGTGKGEQYF
abundance: -; d_gene: -; v_gene: TRBV27; j_gene: TRBJ1-2; CDR3nt: TGTGCCAGCAGATCTACGGTGGGTTACTATGGCTACACCTTC; CDR3aa: CASRSTVGYYGYTF
abundance: -; d_gene: -; v_gene: TRBV14; j_gene: TRBJ2-6; CDR3nt: TGTGCCAGCAGCCAAGATGTGACAGGAATGAGGGGGGCCAACGTCCTGACTTTC; CDR3aa: CASSQDVTGMRGANVLTF
abundance: -; d_gene: TRBD1; v_gene: TRBV7-6; j_gene: TRBJ1-6; CDR3nt: TGTGCCAGCGCACAGGGGGCTAGAAATTCACCCCTCCACTTT; CDR3aa: CASAQGARNSPLHF
abundance: -; d_gene: -; v_gene: TRBV12-5; j_gene: TRBJ2-3; CDR3nt: TGTGCTAGTGGTTTGCAAGGGTCCGCAGATACGCAGTATTTT; CDR3aa: CASGLQGSADTQYF
abundance: once; d_gene: -; v_gene: TRBV6-5; j_gene: TRBJ1-1; CDR3nt: TGTGCCAGCAGTCCCTTAGCGGGGGAAGCTTTCTTT; CDR3aa: CASSPLAGEAFF
abundance: -; d_gene: -; v_gene: TRBV7-9; j_gene: TRBJ1-3; CDR3nt: TGTGCCAGCAGCGCCAGTAGAGGTTTTGCTGGAAACACCATATATTTT; CDR3aa: CASSASRGFAGNTIYF
abundance: -; d_gene: -; v_gene: TRBV10-1; j_gene: TRBJ2-3; CDR3nt: TGCGCCAGCACCGAAAATCCGGGGGCTGGAGATACGCAGTATTTT; CDR3aa: CASTENPGAGDTQYF
abundance: -; d_gene: -; v_gene: TRBV6-5; j_gene: TRBJ2-7; CDR3nt: TGTGCCAGCAGTCCGATTGGGGGTAGGCCCTACGAGCAGTACTTC; CDR3aa: CASSPIGGRPYEQYF
abundance: -; d_gene: -; v_gene: TRBV5-4; j_gene: TRBJ1-1; CDR3nt: TGTGCCAGCAGCTTGGACCTGACAGTGAACACTGAAGCTTTCTTT; CDR3aa: CASSLDLTVNTEAFF
abundance: -; d_gene: TRBD2; v_gene: TRBV5-4; j_gene: TRBJ2-3; CDR3nt: TGTGCCAGCAGCCTCGAGTTAGCGGGGGGGCAGTATCTAAGCACAGATACGCAGTATTTT; CDR3aa: CASSLELAGGQYLSTDTQYF
abundance: -; d_gene: TRBD1; v_gene: TRBV6-1; j_gene: TRBJ2-5; CDR3nt: TGTGCCAGCAGTGAAGCCGGGACAGGGCGAGAGACCCAGTACTTC; CDR3aa: CASSEAGTGRETQYF
abundance: -; d_gene: TRBD1; v_gene: TRBV10-3; j_gene: TRBJ1-1; CDR3nt: TGTGCCATCCGACCCCGACAGGGGGCGAACACTGAAGCTTTCTTT; CDR3aa: CAIRPRQGANTEAFF
abundance: -; d_gene: TRBD1; v_gene: TRBV19; j_gene: TRBJ1-2; CDR3nt: TGTGCCAGTAGTTACTCAACAGGGGTTAACTATGGCTACACCTTC; CDR3aa: CASSYSTGVNYGYTF
abundance: -; d_gene: TRBD2; v_gene: TRBV2; j_gene: TRBJ2-1; CDR3nt: TGTGCCAGCAGGGTTAGCGGGGGAAGGATCAATGAGCAGTTCTTC; CDR3aa: CASRVSGGRINEQFF
abundance: -; d_gene: -; v_gene: TRBV2; j_gene: TRBJ1-5; CDR3nt: TGTGCCAGCTGGGACGGCCTCTATAGCAATCAGCCCCAGCATTTT; CDR3aa: CASWDGLYSNQPQHF
abundance: few; d_gene: -; v_gene: TRBV29-1; j_gene: TRBJ1-1; CDR3nt: TGCAGCGTGGAAGGGCAGACTAACACTGAAGCTTTCTTT; CDR3aa: CSVEGQTNTEAFF
abundance: -; d_gene: -; v_gene: TRBV19; j_gene: TRBJ1-2; CDR3nt: TGTGCCAGTAGTATAGATGGCAGCGTGGGGGGCTACACCTTC; CDR3aa: CASSIDGSVGGYTF
abundance: once; d_gene: -; v_gene: TRBV18; j_gene: TRBJ2-2; CDR3nt: TGTGCCAGCTCACCAAGATCGAACACCGGGGAGCTGTTTTTT; CDR3aa: CASSPRSNTGELFF
abundance: -; d_gene: -; v_gene: TRBV6-6; j_gene: TRBJ1-4; CDR3nt: TGTGCCAGCAGTTACTCGAAGGGTCTCGAAAAACTGTTTTTT; CDR3aa: CASSYSKGLEKLFF
abundance: -; d_gene: -; v_gene: TRBV4-2; j_gene: TRBJ1-3; CDR3nt: TGTGCCAGCAGCCAATTGGAGGGGGATGGAAACACCATATATTTT; CDR3aa: CASSQLEGDGNTIYF
abundance: -; d_gene: TRBD1; v_gene: TRBV4-3; j_gene: TRBJ2-2; CDR3nt: TGCGCCAGCAGCCAACGGACAGGGGGCTCGAGCACCGGGGAGCTGTTTTTT; CDR3aa: CASSQRTGGSSTGELFF
abundance: -; d_gene: -; v_gene: TRBV21-1; j_gene: TRBJ1-5; CDR3nt: TGTGCCAGCTTTAGGGAGGGGCGCGATCAGCCCCAGCATTTT; CDR3aa: CASFREGRDQPQHF
abundance: -; d_gene: TRBD1; v_gene: TRBV19; j_gene: TRBJ2-6; CDR3nt: TGTGCCAGTAGAACCGGGACAGGGCTCTCTGGGGCCAACGTCCTGACTTTC; CDR3aa: CASRTGTGLSGANVLTF
abundance: -; d_gene: TRBD2; v_gene: TRBV5-5; j_gene: TRBJ2-2; CDR3nt: TGTGCCAGCAGCTTCCTAGCGGGGCATATAAACACCGGGGAGCTGTTTTTT; CDR3aa: CASSFLAGHINTGELFF
abundance: -; d_gene: -; v_gene: TRBV4-3; j_gene: TRBJ1-1; CDR3nt: TGCGCCAGCAGCCAAGATGGGGCAGCGGGCACTGAAGCTTTCTTT; CDR3aa: CASSQDGAAGTEAFF
abundance: once; d_gene: TRBD1; v_gene: TRBV29-1; j_gene: TRBJ1-2; CDR3nt: TGCAGCGTTAAGCAGGGGGCGCTTGACTATGGCTACACCTTC; CDR3aa: CSVKQGALDYGYTF
abundance: -; d_gene: TRBD1; v_gene: TRBV19; j_gene: TRBJ2-7; CDR3nt: TGTGCCAGTGGGGGGACAGGCAACCTACGGGAGCAGTACTTC; CDR3aa: CASGGTGNLREQYF
abundance: -; d_gene: TRBD1; v_gene: TRBV10-3; j_gene: TRBJ1-1; CDR3nt: TGTGCCATCAGCCCATATACCGGACAGGGGTCGGACACTGAAGCTTTCTTT; CDR3aa: CAISPYTGQGSDTEAFF
abundance: -; d_gene: -; v_gene: TRBV4-3; j_gene: TRBJ2-2; CDR3nt: TGCGCCAGCAGGGAGGCTAGCTCGGCCGGGGAGCTGTTTTTT; CDR3aa: CASREASSAGELFF
abundance: few; d_gene: TRBD1; v_gene: TRBV5-1; j_gene: TRBJ1-1; CDR3nt: TGCGCCAGCAGCTCGCTGGGACAGGGGGGCACTGAAGCTTTCTTT; CDR3aa: CASSSLGQGGTEAFF
abundance: -; d_gene: TRBD2; v_gene: TRBV9; j_gene: TRBJ2-3; CDR3nt: TGTGCCAGCAGCGTATTCAGCGGGGGTACAGATACGCAGTATTTT; CDR3aa: CASSVFSGGTDTQYF
abundance: once; d_gene: -; v_gene: TRBV9; j_gene: TRBJ1-6; CDR3nt: TGTGCCAGCAGCGTAGCGGGGGCTGGAAATTCACCCCTCCACTTT; CDR3aa: CASSVAGAGNSPLHF
abundance: few; d_gene: -; v_gene: TRBV28; j_gene: TRBJ1-2; CDR3nt: TGTGCCAGCACCCGGGACACCTATGGCTACACCTTC; CDR3aa: CASTRDTYGYTF
abundance: -; d_gene: -; v_gene: TRBV5-1; j_gene: TRBJ2-1; CDR3nt: TGCGCCAGCAGCAATCCCGGTGCTTTGAATGAGCAGTTCTTC; CDR3aa: CASSNPGALNEQFF
abundance: few; d_gene: -; v_gene: TRBV5-1; j_gene: TRBJ1-3; CDR3nt: TGCGCCAGCAGCCCAGGGGCTCCTGGAAACACCATATATTTT; CDR3aa: CASSPGAPGNTIYF
abundance: -; d_gene: -; v_gene: TRBV4-2; j_gene: TRBJ2-5; CDR3nt: TGTGCCAGCAGCCGTCTTGCGGGGGCGACCCAAGAGACCCAGTACTTC; CDR3aa: CASSRLAGATQETQYF
abundance: -; d_gene: -; v_gene: TRBV5-4; j_gene: TRBJ1-1; CDR3nt: TGTGCCAGCAGCTTGGCTGGACTTCAGAACACTGAAGCTTTCTTT; CDR3aa: CASSLAGLQNTEAFF
abundance: -; d_gene: TRBD1; v_gene: TRBV27; j_gene: TRBJ2-5; CDR3nt: TGTGCCAGCAGTAAGCCCCCAGGACAGGGAAAAGAGACCCAGTACTTC; CDR3aa: CASSKPPGQGKETQYF
abundance: -; d_gene: TRBD1; v_gene: TRBV7-9; j_gene: TRBJ1-2; CDR3nt: TGTGCCAGCAGCACCCGGGCGGACAGGGGGGATGGCTACACCTTC; CDR3aa: CASSTRADRGDGYTF
abundance: -; d_gene: -; v_gene: TRBV5-6; j_gene: TRBJ1-4; CDR3nt: TGTGCCAGCAGCTTGCCGGCAGCCGGTAGTGAAAAACTGTTTTTT; CDR3aa: CASSLPAAGSEKLFF
abundance: -; d_gene: -; v_gene: TRBV29-1; j_gene: TRBJ1-2; CDR3nt: TGCAGCGTTGATCGGGGGGGCTATGGCTACACCTTC; CDR3aa: CSVDRGGYGYTF
abundance: -; d_gene: TRBD2; v_gene: TRBV5-1; j_gene: TRBJ2-1; CDR3nt: TGCGCCAGCAGCCACAGCGGGGGGCCGGGAAATGAGCAGTTCTTC; CDR3aa: CASSHSGGPGNEQFF
abundance: few; d_gene: TRBD1; v_gene: TRBV6-6; j_gene: TRBJ1-1; CDR3nt: TGTGCCAGCAGTTTCCCACAGGGGGCTTTCTTT; CDR3aa: CASSFPQGAFF
abundance: -; d_gene: -; v_gene: TRBV11-2; j_gene: TRBJ2-3; CDR3nt: TGTGCCAGCAGTCCAAATAGCGGAGGCACAGATACGCAGTATTTT; CDR3aa: CASSPNSGGTDTQYF
abundance: -; d_gene: TRBD2; v_gene: TRBV5-6; j_gene: TRBJ2-7; CDR3nt: TGTGCCAGCAGCTCTCGAGCCGGGAGGGGAAGAGAGCAGTACTTC; CDR3aa: CASSSRAGRGREQYF
abundance: -; d_gene: -; v_gene: TRBV5-1; j_gene: TRBJ2-3; CDR3nt: TGCGCCAGCAGCTTGGGGCTCGTCACAGATACGCAGTATTTT; CDR3aa: CASSLGLVTDTQYF
abundance: -; d_gene: TRBD1; v_gene: TRBV5-6; j_gene: TRBJ1-1; CDR3nt: TGTGCCAGCAGGACCAGGACAGGGTACACTGAAGCTTTCTTT; CDR3aa: CASRTRTGYTEAFF
abundance: -; d_gene: -; v_gene: TRBV5-5; j_gene: TRBJ2-7; CDR3nt: TGTGCCAGCAGCTCCCTTACTAGCGAGCAGTACTTC; CDR3aa: CASSSLTSEQYF
abundance: -; d_gene: TRBD1; v_gene: TRBV13; j_gene: TRBJ1-6; CDR3nt: TGTGCCAGCAGCACGGACAGGGGGCTATCACCCCTCCACTTT; CDR3aa: CASSTDRGLSPLHF
abundance: -; d_gene: -; v_gene: TRBV9; j_gene: TRBJ2-2; CDR3nt: TGTGCCAGCAGCGTAGCTCTGAGTAACACCGGGGAGCTGTTTTTT; CDR3aa: CASSVALSNTGELFF
abundance: -; d_gene: TRBD2; v_gene: TRBV5-1; j_gene: TRBJ2-3; CDR3nt: TGCGCCAGCAGCCCCCCCAGTATAGCGGGGGGGGGAGATACGCAGTATTTT; CDR3aa: CASSPPSIAGGGDTQYF